The sequence of this T cell receptor beta chain was determined in a study of identical twins. Template switching supplied a universal primer site; unique molecular identifiers were carried on the cDNA. TCRdb re-analysed the 5' RACE reads in MiXCR, keeping a single row per CDR3 protein. The sample records 1,800,000 or so distinct CDR3 sequences, around 33% being singletons. With termini counted, the CDR3 has 17 amino acids. For this clonotype: The DNA is left out, because the CDR3 cannot be placed on it with certainty; the CDR3 is given as TCRdb lists it.

Sequences were obtained from cord blood. The origin of this receptor is a newborn girl in good health. The V gene is TRBV21-1, the J gene TRBJ2-7; the DNA was not used to check the table's D call, TRBD2. TRBV21-1 is a known pseudogene. CDR3 sequence: CASSKGVAGGISGEQYF.